Sequencing of this T cell receptor (beta chain) was carried out in a study of shared clonotypes between healthy human individuals. General study results and limits: Generation probability values for non-shared clonotypes were lower than those for clonotypes shared by all four donors.

The method was immunoSEQ multiplex PCR; TCRdb's version includes in-frame clones alone and lacks a portion of them. The top ten clones hold around 1.5% of a sample with approximately 980,000 clones, less than 85% of them seen once. This CDR3 has 15 residues. Germline values: CDR1 KGHSH, CDR2 LQKENI. V was clipped by 4 bases and J by 4 bases; unmatched bases: 8. Notes on this clone: As yet, its antigen is unknown.

The chain uses TRBV18 and TRBJ2-3, with 7 bases identical to TRBD1. Sequencing was carried out using memory CD4+ T cells sorted from blood. Subset in this sample: CD45RA-negative fraction. This sequence originates from a man between 18 and 35 years old in good health. This chain's CDR3 is CASSLDRVRADTQYF. In nucleotides, the CDR3 is TGTGCCAGCTCACTAGACAGGGTTCGGGCAGATACGCAGTATTTT.